This TCR beta chain was documented in a study of blood T cell repertoires in COVID-19. The assay was immunoSEQ multiplex PCR, and TCRdb's table has in-frame clones only and misses some. Here the sample spans approximately 85,000 clones, around 90% being singletons. What was sequenced was peripheral blood. This receptor was identified in a woman aged 45-60 years with active or convalescent COVID-19.

DNA for the CDR3: TGTGCCAGCAGCCCACAGGAGGGAGGATCATACGAGCAGTACTTC. It encodes CASSPQEGGSYEQYF. The chain couples TRBV4-2 to TRBJ2-7; D is perhaps TRBD2 (6 bases). Germline loops: CDR1 LGHNA, CDR2 YNFKEQ. This CDR3 contains 15 residues. V lost 4 bases, J lost 4 bases, and 17 bases lay in between.